This T cell receptor (beta chain) was captured by sequencing in a study of T cell repertoires and HLA-DP antigens. Across the study: In vitro CD4+ alloreactivity was against HeLa-presented HLA-DP.

Data came from immunoSEQ multiplex PCR; TCRdb stores just in-frame clones and leaves some out. The sample records fewer than 75,000 clones, 80% being singletons. CD4+ T cells, purified by negative selection, averaged 97.7% purity. Notes on this clone: Its cognate antigen is unknown.

The CDR3 is 15 residues long. Germline V gene lookup returns CDR1 SGHTS and CDR2 YDEGEE. The V segment lost 4 bases and the J segment 2 bases; nucleotides outside the gene matches: 6. V is TRBV5-8 and J is TRBJ1-2; 9 bases agree with TRBD1. Sequenced sample: CD4+ T cells from PBMCs. The TCR originated in a man between 60 and 75 years old in good health and CMV-seronegative. CDR3 nucleotides: TGTGCCAGCAGCGTCGTGACAGGGGGGAACTATGGCTACACCTTC. Amino acid sequence: CASSVVTGGNYGYTF.